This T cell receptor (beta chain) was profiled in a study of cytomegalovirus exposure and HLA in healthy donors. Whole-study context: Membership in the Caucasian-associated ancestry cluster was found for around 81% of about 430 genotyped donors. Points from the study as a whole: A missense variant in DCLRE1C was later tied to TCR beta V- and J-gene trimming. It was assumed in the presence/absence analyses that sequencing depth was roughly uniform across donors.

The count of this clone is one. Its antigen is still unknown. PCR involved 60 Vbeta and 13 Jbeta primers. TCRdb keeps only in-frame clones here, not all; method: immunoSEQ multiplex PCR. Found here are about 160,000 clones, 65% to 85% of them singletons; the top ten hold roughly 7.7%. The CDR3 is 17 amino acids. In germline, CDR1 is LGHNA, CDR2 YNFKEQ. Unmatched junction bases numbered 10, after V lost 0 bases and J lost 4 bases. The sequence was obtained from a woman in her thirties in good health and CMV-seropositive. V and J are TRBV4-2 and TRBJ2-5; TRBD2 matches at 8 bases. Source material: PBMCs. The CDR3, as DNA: TGTGCCAGCAGCCAAGACGGCGGAGGTAGCGGGGCAGAGACCCAGTACTTC. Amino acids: CASSQDGGGSGAETQYF.